The rows below give T cell receptor beta chains drawn from one sample of a study of T cell responses to AZD1222 COVID-19 vaccine. Using immunoSEQ multiplex PCR, the repertoire was profiled, and TCRdb retains in-frame clones only, with some absent. The sample includes roughly 100,000 clones, 70% to 90% of them seen just once. The sequences come from peripheral blood, collected on day 0 of AZD1222 vaccination. The receptors shown here come from an adult in good health. The CDR3 runs from the conserved cysteine through the conserved F or W. Fields, in order: D gene, J gene, CDR3 length, clone size, V gene, CDR3 DNA, CDR3 protein. D genes are given only for firm matches. Clone size is stated in some rows and not others, as once, few, many or a class when expanded.

d_call: TRBD1
j_call: TRBJ1-2
cdr3_length: 11
clone_size: .
v_call: TRBV28
cdr3_nt: TGTGGGACAGGGGGCGGCTATGGCTACACCTTC
cdr3_aa: CGTGGGYGYTF

d_call: .
j_call: TRBJ2-5
cdr3_length: 13
clone_size: .
v_call: TRBV29-1
cdr3_nt: TGCAGCGTTGAGGGGGTGGAGCCAGGGGCCCAGTACTTC
cdr3_aa: CSVEGVEPGAQYF

d_call: .
j_call: TRBJ1-4
cdr3_length: 15
clone_size: once
v_call: TRBV28
cdr3_nt: TGTGCCAGCAGTTTATCTCAGGGAGGGAATGAAAAACTGTTTTTT
cdr3_aa: CASSLSQGGNEKLFF

d_call: .
j_call: TRBJ2-3
cdr3_length: 16
clone_size: .
v_call: TRBV6-5
cdr3_nt: TGTGCCAGCAGTTACTCTGCGGATCCTAGCACAGATACGCAGTATTTT
cdr3_aa: CASSYSADPSTDTQYF

d_call: .
j_call: TRBJ1-4
cdr3_length: 13
clone_size: .
v_call: TRBV9
cdr3_nt: TGTGCCAGCAGCGTAGGCCCGAATGAAAAACTGTTTTTT
cdr3_aa: CASSVGPNEKLFF

d_call: TRBD1
j_call: TRBJ1-2
cdr3_length: 15
clone_size: .
v_call: TRBV18
cdr3_nt: TGTGCCAGCTCACCACCGGGACAGGGGGGCGATGGCTACACCTTC
cdr3_aa: CASSPPGQGGDGYTF

d_call: TRBD1
j_call: TRBJ2-7
cdr3_length: 14
clone_size: .
v_call: TRBV7-2
cdr3_nt: TGTGCCAGCAGCCCCGGGACAGGGTTTGGCGAGCAGTACTTC
cdr3_aa: CASSPGTGFGEQYF

d_call: .
j_call: TRBJ1-2
cdr3_length: 13
clone_size: .
v_call: TRBV6-5
cdr3_nt: TGTGCCAGCAGTTACGGAGGGAACTATGGCTACACCTTC
cdr3_aa: CASSYGGNYGYTF

d_call: .
j_call: TRBJ1-1
cdr3_length: 16
clone_size: .
v_call: TRBV11-2
cdr3_nt: TGTGCCAGCAGCTCCCGCGGGTTCAGGGGAGATTACGAAGCTTTCTTT
cdr3_aa: CASSSRGFRGDYEAFF

d_call: .
j_call: TRBJ1-1
cdr3_length: 14
clone_size: .
v_call: TRBV7-8
cdr3_nt: TGTGCCAGCAGCTTGGGTAGGAGGGGTACTGAAGCTTTCTTT
cdr3_aa: CASSLGRRGTEAFF

d_call: TRBD1
j_call: TRBJ1-5
cdr3_length: 13
clone_size: .
v_call: TRBV10-3
cdr3_nt: TGTGCCAGCGGACAGGGGGGACGACAGCCCCAGCATTTT
cdr3_aa: CASGQGGRQPQHF

d_call: .
j_call: TRBJ1-3
cdr3_length: 16
clone_size: once
v_call: TRBV5-4
cdr3_nt: TGTGCCAGCAGCTTGGGAGGGGGAAGGTCCGGAAACACCATATATTTT
cdr3_aa: CASSLGGGRSGNTIYF

d_call: TRBD1
j_call: TRBJ2-7
cdr3_length: 14
clone_size: .
v_call: TRBV9
cdr3_nt: TGTGCCAGCAGCAACGGACAGGGATTTGGCGAGCAGTACTTC
cdr3_aa: CASSNGQGFGEQYF

d_call: TRBD1
j_call: TRBJ1-5
cdr3_length: 14
clone_size: .
v_call: TRBV6-2/TRBV6-3
cdr3_nt: TGTGCCAGCACCCCGGGACAGGGGCATCAGCCCCAGCATTTT
cdr3_aa: CASTPGQGHQPQHF

d_call: .
j_call: TRBJ1-3
cdr3_length: 13
clone_size: .
v_call: TRBV30
cdr3_nt: TGTGCCTGGAGACAGAGCTCTGGAAACACCATATATTTT
cdr3_aa: CAWRQSSGNTIYF

d_call: TRBD1
j_call: TRBJ1-2
cdr3_length: 15
clone_size: .
v_call: TRBV15
cdr3_nt: TGTGCCACCAGCAGATATGGGACAGGGGCCTATGGCTACACCTTC
cdr3_aa: CATSRYGTGAYGYTF

d_call: TRBD2
j_call: TRBJ2-7
cdr3_length: 17
clone_size: .
v_call: TRBV7-2
cdr3_nt: TGTGCCAGCAGCTTGTTCCCGCTAGCGGGTTTCTCCTACGAGCAGTACTTC
cdr3_aa: CASSLFPLAGFSYEQYF

d_call: .
j_call: TRBJ2-7
cdr3_length: 14
clone_size: .
v_call: TRBV5-1
cdr3_nt: TGCGCCAGCAGCTTGATGACGGATTCCTCCGAGCAGTACTTC
cdr3_aa: CASSLMTDSSEQYF

d_call: .
j_call: TRBJ2-7
cdr3_length: 15
clone_size: .
v_call: TRBV7-2
cdr3_nt: TGTGCCAGCAGCTTCTCCGGGACTCTCTCCTACGAGCAGTACTTC
cdr3_aa: CASSFSGTLSYEQYF

d_call: .
j_call: TRBJ2-7
cdr3_length: 16
clone_size: .
v_call: TRBV5-4
cdr3_nt: TGTGCCAGCAGCTTGGGCGGGGCAGGCCTATCCTACGAGCAGTACTTC
cdr3_aa: CASSLGGAGLSYEQYF

d_call: TRBD2
j_call: TRBJ2-5
cdr3_length: 18
clone_size: .
v_call: TRBV4-3
cdr3_nt: TGCGCCAGCAGCCAAGTCGGACTAGCGGGGGGGCCTGGAGAGACCCAGTACTTC
cdr3_aa: CASSQVGLAGGPGETQYF

d_call: .
j_call: TRBJ1-3
cdr3_length: 15
clone_size: .
v_call: TRBV7-2
cdr3_nt: TGTGCCAGCAGCTTCGAGGGGATCACTGGAAACACCATATATTTT
cdr3_aa: CASSFEGITGNTIYF

d_call: TRBD2
j_call: TRBJ2-5
cdr3_length: 19
clone_size: .
v_call: TRBV19
cdr3_nt: TGTGCCAGTAGTATAGAGCCGGGACTAGCGGACTATCTTCGGGAGACCCAGTACTTC
cdr3_aa: CASSIEPGLADYLRETQYF

d_call: .
j_call: TRBJ1-5
cdr3_length: 12
clone_size: .
v_call: TRBV15
cdr3_nt: TGTGCCACCAGCACCGACAATCAGCCCCAGCATTTT
cdr3_aa: CATSTDNQPQHF

d_call: .
j_call: TRBJ2-1
cdr3_length: 15
clone_size: .
v_call: TRBV5-1
cdr3_nt: TGCGCCAGCAGCTTCCGGGACCCCAGGGACAATGAGCAGTTCTTC
cdr3_aa: CASSFRDPRDNEQFF

d_call: TRBD1
j_call: TRBJ1-2
cdr3_length: 16
clone_size: .
v_call: TRBV5-6
cdr3_nt: TGTGCCAGCAGCTTACCTGAGGACAGGGGGATCTATGGCTACACCTTC
cdr3_aa: CASSLPEDRGIYGYTF

d_call: .
j_call: TRBJ1-2
cdr3_length: 15
clone_size: .
v_call: TRBV19
cdr3_nt: TGTGCCAGTAAGTTGGGGCCCGGCGGGGACTATGGCTACACCTTC
cdr3_aa: CASKLGPGGDYGYTF

d_call: .
j_call: TRBJ1-4
cdr3_length: 11
clone_size: once
v_call: TRBV5-5
cdr3_nt: TGTGCCAGCAGCTTGACTCAAGTTCTGTTTTTT
cdr3_aa: CASSLTQVLFF

d_call: .
j_call: TRBJ2-3
cdr3_length: 14
clone_size: .
v_call: TRBV11-1
cdr3_nt: TGTGCCAGCAGCTCCTATGTTAGTACAGATACGCAGTATTTT
cdr3_aa: CASSSYVSTDTQYF

d_call: TRBD1
j_call: TRBJ1-2
cdr3_length: 14
clone_size: .
v_call: TRBV4-2
cdr3_nt: TGTGCCAGCAGCCAATCTGGACAGGGCTATGGCTACACCTTC
cdr3_aa: CASSQSGQGYGYTF

d_call: .
j_call: TRBJ1-5
cdr3_length: 17
clone_size: .
v_call: TRBV19
cdr3_nt: TGTGCCAGTAGTGGCCAGGGGCCTGTTTTTTGGGATCAGCCCCAGCATTTT
cdr3_aa: CASSGQGPVFWDQPQHF

d_call: .
j_call: TRBJ1-6
cdr3_length: 15
clone_size: .
v_call: TRBV18
cdr3_nt: TGTGCCAGCTCACCAGGAAGGCAGGCGAATTCACCCCTCCACTTT
cdr3_aa: CASSPGRQANSPLHF

d_call: TRBD1
j_call: TRBJ1-5
cdr3_length: 14
clone_size: .
v_call: TRBV6-2/TRBV6-3
cdr3_nt: TGTGCCAGCAGCCCCGGGACAGGGAATCAGCCCCAGCATTTT
cdr3_aa: CASSPGTGNQPQHF

d_call: TRBD1
j_call: TRBJ2-1
cdr3_length: 15
clone_size: .
v_call: TRBV6-2/TRBV6-3
cdr3_nt: TGTGCCAGCAGCCCGCGGCAGGGGGTGGGAAATGAGCAGTTCTTC
cdr3_aa: CASSPRQGVGNEQFF

d_call: .
j_call: TRBJ1-5
cdr3_length: 14
clone_size: .
v_call: TRBV10-2
cdr3_nt: TGCGCCAGCAGCGACAGGAATATTGGCCAGCCCCAGCATTTT
cdr3_aa: CASSDRNIGQPQHF

d_call: TRBD2
j_call: TRBJ2-1
cdr3_length: 16
clone_size: .
v_call: TRBV7-2
cdr3_nt: TGTGCCAGCAGCCCCGGACTAGCGGGACCGTACAATGAGCAGTTCTTC
cdr3_aa: CASSPGLAGPYNEQFF

d_call: .
j_call: TRBJ2-1
cdr3_length: 15
clone_size: once
v_call: TRBV5-4
cdr3_nt: TGTGCCAGCAGCCAGCTCCGGGGAATCAAACATGAGCAGTTCTTC
cdr3_aa: CASSQLRGIKHEQFF

d_call: .
j_call: TRBJ2-1
cdr3_length: 14
clone_size: .
v_call: TRBV5-1
cdr3_nt: TGCGCCAGCAGCTCGGACCGCTCCTACAATGAGCAGTTCTTC
cdr3_aa: CASSSDRSYNEQFF

d_call: .
j_call: TRBJ2-7
cdr3_length: 15
clone_size: .
v_call: TRBV19
cdr3_nt: TGTGCCAGTAGGGGGACGACAGACGAAGCCTACGAGCAGTACTTC
cdr3_aa: CASRGTTDEAYEQYF

d_call: .
j_call: TRBJ2-1
cdr3_length: 15
clone_size: .
v_call: TRBV6-2/TRBV6-3
cdr3_nt: TGTGCCAGCAGTTTACCCAGGTCGGGCTACAATGAGCAGTTCTTC
cdr3_aa: CASSLPRSGYNEQFF

d_call: .
j_call: TRBJ1-2
cdr3_length: 15
clone_size: .
v_call: TRBV5-4
cdr3_nt: TGTGCCAGCAGCTTGGGAATTAGGGACAACTATGGCTACACCTTC
cdr3_aa: CASSLGIRDNYGYTF

d_call: .
j_call: TRBJ1-1
cdr3_length: 13
clone_size: .
v_call: TRBV2
cdr3_nt: TGTGCCAGCAGACAAGAAGGGGGCACTGAAGCTTTCTTT
cdr3_aa: CASRQEGGTEAFF

d_call: .
j_call: TRBJ2-1
cdr3_length: 15
clone_size: .
v_call: TRBV5-1
cdr3_nt: TGCGCCAGCAGCGGCGACAGGTTCTCCTACAATGAGCAGTTCTTC
cdr3_aa: CASSGDRFSYNEQFF

d_call: TRBD1
j_call: TRBJ2-1
cdr3_length: 16
clone_size: .
v_call: TRBV4-3
cdr3_nt: TGCGCCAGCAGCCAAGTAGCAGGGGGCGGCTACAATGAGCAGTTCTTC
cdr3_aa: CASSQVAGGGYNEQFF

d_call: .
j_call: TRBJ2-5
cdr3_length: 11
clone_size: few
v_call: TRBV7-9
cdr3_nt: TGTGCCAGCCATAGTCTAGAGACCCAGTACTTC
cdr3_aa: CASHSLETQYF

d_call: TRBD2
j_call: TRBJ2-1
cdr3_length: 16
clone_size: .
v_call: TRBV23-1
cdr3_nt: TGCGCCAGCAGTCAATCGGCTAGCGGGAGCATCCGGGAGCAGTTCTTC
cdr3_aa: CASSQSASGSIREQFF

d_call: TRBD2
j_call: TRBJ2-1
cdr3_length: 15
clone_size: .
v_call: TRBV28
cdr3_nt: TGTGCCAGCAGTGTGACTAGCGGGTTAGACAATGAGCAGTTCTTC
cdr3_aa: CASSVTSGLDNEQFF

d_call: TRBD2
j_call: TRBJ2-3
cdr3_length: 16
clone_size: .
v_call: TRBV6-1
cdr3_nt: TGTGCCAGCAGTGGTACTAGCGGGGGGGCTGAAGATACGCAGTATTTT
cdr3_aa: CASSGTSGGAEDTQYF